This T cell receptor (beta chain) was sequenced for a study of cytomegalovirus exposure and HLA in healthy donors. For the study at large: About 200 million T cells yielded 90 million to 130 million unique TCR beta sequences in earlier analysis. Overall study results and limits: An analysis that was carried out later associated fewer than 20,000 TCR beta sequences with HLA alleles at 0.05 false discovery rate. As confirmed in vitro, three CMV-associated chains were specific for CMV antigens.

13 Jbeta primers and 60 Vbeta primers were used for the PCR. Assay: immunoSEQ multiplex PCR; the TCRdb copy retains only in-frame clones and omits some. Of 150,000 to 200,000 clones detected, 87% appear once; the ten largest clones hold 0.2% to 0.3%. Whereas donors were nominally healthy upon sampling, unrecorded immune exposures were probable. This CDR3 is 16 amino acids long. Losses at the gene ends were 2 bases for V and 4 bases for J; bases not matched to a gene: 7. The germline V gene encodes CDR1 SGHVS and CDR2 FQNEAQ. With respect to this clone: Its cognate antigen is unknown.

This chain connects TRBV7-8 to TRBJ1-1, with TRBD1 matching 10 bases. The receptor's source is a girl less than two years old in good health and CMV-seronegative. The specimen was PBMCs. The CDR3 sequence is CASSLPQTGGGTEAFF. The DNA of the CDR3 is TGTGCCAGCAGCTTACCCCAGACAGGGGGCGGCACTGAAGCTTTCTTT.